This T cell receptor beta chain is drawn from a study of shared clonotypes between healthy human individuals. Study at large: Each donor contributed plates that comprised three CD4 naive, three CD4 memory, two CD8 naive and one CD8 memory. Study-wide points: Generation probability values for non-shared clonotypes were lower than those for clonotypes shared by all four donors. When naive CD4 clonotypes were compared across a handful of donors, around 5% were shared.

The germline gives CDR1 SNHLY, CDR2 FYNNEI. This CDR3 is built from 13 residues. Between the trimmed V and J ends, which lost 6 bases and 6 bases, there was a span of 14 bases. It was CD45RO-negative cells, positively selected for CCR7, that made up naive CD8 cells, with terminally differentiated effector memory CD45RA+ cells excluded. The assay was carried out at the deep level. The protocol was immunoSEQ multiplex PCR, while the TCRdb copy is restricted to in-frame clones and leaves out a portion. The sample consists of roughly 2 million clones, approximately 94% of them appearing once. About this clone itself: Its antigen is undetermined.

The chain recombines TRBV2 with TRBJ1-2, with a tentative D call TRBD1 (5 bases). The sequenced sample was naive CD8+ T cells sorted from blood. The sequence came from a man aged 18 to 30 in good health. CDR3 protein: CASRHGDEHGYTF. Written as DNA, the CDR3 is TGTGCCAGCAGACACGGGGACGAGCATGGCTACACCTTC. The variable domain in full, completed from reference TRBV2 and TRBJ1-2, reads EPEVTQTPSHQVTQMGQEVILRCVPISNHLYFYWYRQILGQKVEFLVSFYNNEISEKSEIFDDQFSVERPDGSNFTLKIRSTKLEDSAMYFCASRHGDEHGYTFGSGTRLTVV.